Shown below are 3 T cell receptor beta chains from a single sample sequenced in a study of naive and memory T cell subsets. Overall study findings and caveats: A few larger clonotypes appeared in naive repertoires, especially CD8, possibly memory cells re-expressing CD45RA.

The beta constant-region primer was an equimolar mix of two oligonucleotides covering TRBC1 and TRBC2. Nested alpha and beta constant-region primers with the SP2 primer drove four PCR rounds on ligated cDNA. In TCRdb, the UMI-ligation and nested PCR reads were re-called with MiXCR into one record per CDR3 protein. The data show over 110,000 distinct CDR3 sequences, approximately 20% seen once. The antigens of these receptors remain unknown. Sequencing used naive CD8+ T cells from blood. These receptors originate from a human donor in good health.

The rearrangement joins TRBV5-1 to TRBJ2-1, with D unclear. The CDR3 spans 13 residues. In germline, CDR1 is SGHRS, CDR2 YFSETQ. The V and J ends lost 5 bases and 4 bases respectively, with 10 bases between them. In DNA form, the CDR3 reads TGCGCCAGCAGGGCCAGCCAATACAATGAGCAGTTCTTC. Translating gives CASRASQYNEQFF.

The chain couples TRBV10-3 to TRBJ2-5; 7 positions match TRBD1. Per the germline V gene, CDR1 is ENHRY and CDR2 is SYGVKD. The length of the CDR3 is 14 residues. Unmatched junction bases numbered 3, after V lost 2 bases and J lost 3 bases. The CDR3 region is CAISEADREETQYF. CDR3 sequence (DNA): TGTGCCATCAGTGAGGCCGACAGGGAAGAGACCCAGTACTTC.

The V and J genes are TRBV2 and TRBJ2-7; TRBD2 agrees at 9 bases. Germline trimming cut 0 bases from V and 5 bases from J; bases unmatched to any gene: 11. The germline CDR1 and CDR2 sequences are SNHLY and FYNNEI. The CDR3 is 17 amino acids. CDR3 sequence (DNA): TGTGCCAGCAGTGAAGCGATGCTAGCGGGAAGCCTGGACGAGCAGTACTTC. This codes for CASSEAMLAGSLDEQYF.